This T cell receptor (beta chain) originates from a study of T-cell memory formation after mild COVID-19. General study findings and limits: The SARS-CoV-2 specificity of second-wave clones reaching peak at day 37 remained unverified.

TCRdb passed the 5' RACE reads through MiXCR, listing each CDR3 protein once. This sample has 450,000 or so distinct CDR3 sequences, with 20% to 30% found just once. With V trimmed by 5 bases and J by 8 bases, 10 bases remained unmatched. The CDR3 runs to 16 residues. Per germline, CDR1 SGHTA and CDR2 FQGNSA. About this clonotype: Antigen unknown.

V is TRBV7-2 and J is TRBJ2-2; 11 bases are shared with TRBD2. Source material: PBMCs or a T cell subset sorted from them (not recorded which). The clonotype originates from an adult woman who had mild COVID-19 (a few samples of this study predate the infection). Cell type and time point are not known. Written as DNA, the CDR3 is TGTGCCAGCAGCCATCTAGCGGGGGGAGCAGTGGGGGAGCTGTTTTTT. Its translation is CASSHLAGGAVGELFF.